Sequencing of this TCR beta chain was carried out in a study of cytotoxic CD8 clonotypes in ibrutinib-treated CLL. In the study overall: A median around 12 months of treatment, range 6 to 36, preceded the collection of response samples. Study results and limitations: Public clonotypes, rarely seen, contracted or held steady on treatment. Progressing patients had sampling times that differed from those of sustained-remission patients.

About this clone: Its cognate antigen is unknown.

This CDR3 contains 19 residues. Sequencing used immunoSEQ multiplex PCR; TCRdb keeps in-frame clones, though not all of them. The repertoire holds some 200,000 clones, 75% to 80% seen once, with roughly 11% in the top ten. Sequencing was performed on PBMCs, taken after 12 months of ibrutinib treatment. The sequence was collected from a human donor with chronic lymphocytic leukemia. The chain uses TRBV21-1 and TRBJ2-7; TRBD1 reflects the table's D call only, with no check against the DNA. TRBV21-1 is described as a pseudogene. CDR3 in DNA: TGTGCCAGCAGCCAAGGGGGGCAGCCGGGCCTGGATCTTCCCTACGAGCAGTACTTC. Amino acid sequence: CASSQGGQPGLDLPYEQYF.